Shown below are 17 T cell receptor beta chains from a single sample sequenced in a study of early T cells in non-severe SARS-CoV-2 infection. TCRdb independently ran MiXCR on the 5' RACE reads; one entry per CDR3 protein. The sample carries around 86,000 distinct CDR3 sequences, roughly 14% recorded once. The sample taken for sequencing was whole blood. The receptors stem from an adult who was a healthcare worker with PCR-confirmed SARS-CoV-2 infection or an uninfected control (not recorded which).

Only one count was recorded for this clonotype. The CDR3 DNA reads as TGCAGCGCTGTGGGCGGAATGAGCTCCTACAATGAGCAGTTCTTC. It codes for CSAVGGMSSYNEQFF. V usage is TRBV29-1 and J usage is TRBJ2-1; D not resolved. The CDR3 length is 15 residues. CDR1 is SQVTM, CDR2 ANQGSEA, per germline. The V and J ends lost 7 bases and 0 bases respectively, with 16 bases between them.

This chain connects TRBV19 to TRBJ2-3; 11 positions match TRBD1. The CDR3 totals 14 residues. With V trimmed by 9 bases and J by 4 bases, 6 bases remained unmatched. From germline, CDR1 is LNHDA and CDR2 SQIVND (reference sequence). The CDR3 protein is CASSGQGAPDTQYF. The CDR3 nucleotides read TGTGCCAGCAGCGGACAGGGGGCTCCAGATACGCAGTATTTT.

The rearrangement uses TRBV12-3 or TRBV12-4 and TRBJ1-1, with 8 bases lining up with TRBD1. The CDR3 sequence is 18 residues long. V was pared by 6 bases and J by 6 bases, with 21 bases of the junction left unmatched. CDR3 sequence (DNA): TGTGCCAGCAGCCTCCTATATACTGAATCCTCAGGGGGCCCTGAAGCTTTCTTT. Its translation is CASSLLYTESSGGPEAFF.

The gene calls are TRBV24-1 and TRBJ2-1, with 8 bases fitting TRBD1. CDR1 is KGHDR, CDR2 SFDVKD, per germline. The CDR3 has 16 amino acids. V lost 3 bases, J lost 4 bases, and 7 bases stayed unmatched. This CDR3 reads CATSDPGQVRYNEQFF. The CDR3 region has the DNA TGTGCCACCAGTGATCCGGGACAGGTTCGATACAATGAGCAGTTCTTC.

The chain is built from TRBV3-1 and TRBJ2-7; no clear D gene. The CDR3 runs to 13 residues. Trimming took 1 base from V and 3 from J, leaving 7 bases between them. Per the germline V gene, CDR1 is LGHDT and CDR2 is YNNKEL (reference sequence). The DNA for the CDR3 is TGTGCCAGCAGCCAAGCAGCCAGCTACGAGCAGTACGTC. It yields the protein CASSQAASYEQYV.

About this clonotype: Its ends do not fully match the called genes, so a read error is possible. The V call is TRBV29-1, the J call TRBJ1-4, with 8 bases lining up with TRBD1. The CDR3 length is 11 residues. CDR1 and CDR2 (germline): SQVTM, ANQGSEA. The CDR3: CSVEVSGTGIF. Here the CDR3 DNA reads TGCAGCGTTGAAGTTAGTGGGACAGGTATTTTT.

The table lists this clonotype with many counts. This rearrangement joins TRBV20-1 to TRBJ1-5; no clear D gene. Looked up from germline, CDR1 is DFQATT and CDR2 is SNEGSKA (reference sequence). This CDR3 is built from 13 residues. Trimming took 0 bases from V and 3 from J, leaving 6 bases between them. CDR3 bases: TGCAGTGCTAGAGAAGGGCACAATCAGCCCCAGCATTTT. Encoded protein: CSAREGHNQPQHF.

This clonotype showed up many times. The genes are TRBV19 and TRBJ1-4, with D perhaps matching TRBD1 (5 bases). This CDR3 spans 15 amino acids. V was clipped by 7 bases and J by 8 bases, with 20 bases between them. The germline CDR1 and CDR2 sequences are LNHDA and SQIVND (reference sequence). The CDR3 spells CASNPMGRVEEKLFF. In nucleotides, the CDR3 is TGTGCCAGTAATCCAATGGGGCGGGTCGAGGAAAAACTGTTTTTT.

V and J are TRBV6-6 and TRBJ2-5; the D gene is possibly TRBD1 (6 bases). This CDR3 contains 13 residues. Germline CDR1 MNHNY, CDR2 SVGAGI (reference sequence). V was clipped by 4 bases and J by 7 bases, with 13 bases between them. The CDR3 nucleotides read TGTGCCAGCAGTTCAGACAGGAAGGGGACCCAGTACTTC. This encodes CASSSDRKGTQYF.

This clonotype showed up just a few times. The chain has TRBV4-1 and TRBJ2-3, with 7 bases fitting TRBD1. The germline V gene has CDR1 MGHRA and CDR2 YSYEKL. J was trimmed by 6 bases and V by 4 bases; bases with no gene match: 19. The CDR3 has 18 amino acids. The CDR3 is CASSPSGQVVPVVDTQYF. The DNA of the CDR3 is TGCGCCAGCAGCCCGAGCGGACAGGTGGTTCCTGTAGTGGATACGCAGTATTTT.

The V and J genes are TRBV20-1 and TRBJ1-2; no definite D call. There are 11 residues in the CDR3. V was shortened by 4 bases and J by 7 bases, with 10 bases between the two germline ends. Germline values: CDR1 DFQATT, CDR2 SNEGSKA (reference sequence). The DNA for the CDR3 is TGCAGTGCTACGAGAATGGTTGGCTACACCTTC. Translation gives CSATRMVGYTF.

Only a few counts were recorded for this clonotype. The chain joins TRBV19 to TRBJ1-4, with 7 positions matching TRBD1. Germline trimming cut 7 bases from V and 6 bases from J; bases unmatched to any gene: 11. This CDR3 comprises 15 residues. The germline V gene encodes CDR1 LNHDA and CDR2 SQIVND (reference sequence). In DNA, the CDR3 is TGTGCCAGTAAGGGACTGGGACAGATTGATGAAAAACTGTTTTTT. It codes for CASKGLGQIDEKLFF.

About this clonotype itself: The conserved final phenylalanine or tryptophan is absent from the CDR3, which likely points to a read error. The CDR3 protein is CSVAQGTGASTEAFS. Here the CDR3 DNA reads TGCAGCGTTGCCCAGGGGACTGGGGCGAGCACTGAAGCTTTCTCT. The chain combines TRBV29-1 with TRBJ1-1; D is possibly TRBD1 (6 bases). V lost 4 bases and J 4 bases, leaving 19 bases between the germline ends. CDR3 length equals 15 residues. Germline values: CDR1 SQVTM, CDR2 ANQGSEA.

Ten or more counts support this clonotype. The chain employs TRBV6-6 and TRBJ2-1; D perhaps matches TRBD2 (5 bases). Germline CDR1 MNHNY, CDR2 SVGAGI (reference sequence). This CDR3 is 16 amino acids long. V gave up 2 bases and J gave up 5 bases, with 16 bases separating them. CDR3 in amino acids: CASSYAFEGVNNEQFF. The CDR3 region has the DNA TGTGCCAGCAGTTACGCATTTGAGGGAGTAAACAATGAGCAGTTCTTC.

The V call is TRBV20-1, the J call TRBJ1-2, with TRBD1 matching over 10 bases. The CDR3 covers 11 residues. Germline CDR1 and CDR2: DFQATT and SNEGSKA (reference sequence). V was clipped by 7 bases and J by 6 bases; unmatched bases: 2. This CDR3 reads CSVGTGDGYTF. CDR3 nucleotide sequence: TGCAGTGTCGGGACAGGGGATGGCTACACCTTC.

The table lists this clonotype with many counts. The chain recombines TRBV14 with TRBJ2-1, with TRBD2 matching over 14 bases. Per germline, CDR1 SGHDN and CDR2 FVKESK. J was trimmed by 0 bases and V by 0 bases; bases with no gene match: 7. There are 20 residues in the CDR3. The CDR3 sequence is CASSQDKWTSGGSSYNEQFF. As DNA, the CDR3 is TGTGCCAGCAGCCAAGATAAATGGACTAGCGGGGGGAGCTCCTACAATGAGCAGTTCTTC.

This clonotype has a handful of counts. The chain links TRBV2 to TRBJ1-3, with D hard to call. CDR3 size: 16 residues. Trimming left V 3 bases short and J 4 bases short, with 16 bases between. Germline V CDR1 and CDR2: SNHLY, FYNNEI. CDR3 loop: CASSENPPAAGNTIYF. Written as DNA, the CDR3 is TGTGCCAGCAGTGAGAACCCGCCAGCAGCCGGAAACACCATATATTTT.